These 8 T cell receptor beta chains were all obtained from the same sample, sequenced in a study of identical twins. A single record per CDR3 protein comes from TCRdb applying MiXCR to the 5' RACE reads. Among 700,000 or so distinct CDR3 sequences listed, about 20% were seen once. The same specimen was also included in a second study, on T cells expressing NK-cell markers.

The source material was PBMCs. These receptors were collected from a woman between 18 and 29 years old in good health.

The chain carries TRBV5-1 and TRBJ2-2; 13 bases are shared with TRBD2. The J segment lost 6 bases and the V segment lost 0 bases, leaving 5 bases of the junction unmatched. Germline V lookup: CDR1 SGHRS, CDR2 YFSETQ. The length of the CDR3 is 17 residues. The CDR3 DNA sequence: TGCGCCAGCAGCTTGGGGACTAGCGGGAGTCGGTCCGGGGAGCTGTTTTTT. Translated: CASSLGTSGSRSGELFF.

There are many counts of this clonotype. The chain's CDR3 is CASSTSGNTDTQYF. The DNA for the CDR3 is TGTGCCAGCAGCACTAGTGGAAACACAGATACGCAGTATTTT. The chain employs TRBV7-9 and TRBJ2-3, with D possibly matching TRBD2 (5 bases). The CDR3 consists of 14 residues. Germline V gives CDR1 SEHNR, CDR2 FQNEAQ (reference sequence). Trimming removed 5 bases from V and 2 bases from J, with 11 bases in between.

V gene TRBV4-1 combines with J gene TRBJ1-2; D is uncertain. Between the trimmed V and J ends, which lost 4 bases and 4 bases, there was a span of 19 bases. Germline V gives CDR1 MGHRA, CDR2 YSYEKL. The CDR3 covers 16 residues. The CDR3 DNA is TGCGCCAGCAGCCCTTCCCGGGGTAGCCTATCCTATGGCTACACCTTC. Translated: CASSPSRGSLSYGYTF.

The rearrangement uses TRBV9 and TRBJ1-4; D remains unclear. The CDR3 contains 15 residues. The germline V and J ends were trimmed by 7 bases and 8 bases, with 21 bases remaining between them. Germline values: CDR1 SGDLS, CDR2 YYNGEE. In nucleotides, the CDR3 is TGTGCCAGCGGTTTAAGGGCCCACGGGAAGGAAAAACTGTTTTTT. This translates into CASGLRAHGKEKLFF.

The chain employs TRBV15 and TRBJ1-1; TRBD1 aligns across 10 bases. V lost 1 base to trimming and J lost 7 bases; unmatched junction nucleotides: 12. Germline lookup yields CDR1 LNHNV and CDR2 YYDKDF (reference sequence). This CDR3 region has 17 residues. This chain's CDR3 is CATSRVPMFGQGVEAFF. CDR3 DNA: TGTGCCACCAGCAGAGTCCCGATGTTCGGACAGGGGGTTGAAGCTTTCTTT. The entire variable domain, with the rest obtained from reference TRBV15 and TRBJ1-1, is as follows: DAMVIQNPRYQVTQFGKPVTLSCSQTLNHNVMYWYQQKSSQAPKLLFHYYDKDFNNEADTPDNFQSRRPNTSFCFLDIRSPGLGDTAMYLCATSRVPMFGQGVEAFFGQGTRLTVV.

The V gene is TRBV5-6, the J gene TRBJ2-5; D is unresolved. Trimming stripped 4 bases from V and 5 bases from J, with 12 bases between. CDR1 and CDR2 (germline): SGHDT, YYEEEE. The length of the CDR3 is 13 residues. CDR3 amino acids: CASSPPYGETQYF. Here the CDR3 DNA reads TGTGCCAGCAGCCCTCCCTACGGGGAGACCCAGTACTTC.

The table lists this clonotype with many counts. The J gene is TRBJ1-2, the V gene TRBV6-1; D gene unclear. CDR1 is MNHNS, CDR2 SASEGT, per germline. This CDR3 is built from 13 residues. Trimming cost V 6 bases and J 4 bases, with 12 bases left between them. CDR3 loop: CASSRLNTYGYTF. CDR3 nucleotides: TGTGCCAGCAGCCGACTGAACACCTATGGCTACACCTTC.

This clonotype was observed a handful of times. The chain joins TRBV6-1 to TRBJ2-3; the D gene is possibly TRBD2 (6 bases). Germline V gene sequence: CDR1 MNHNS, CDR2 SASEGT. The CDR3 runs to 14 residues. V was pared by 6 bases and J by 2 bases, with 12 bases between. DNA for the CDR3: TGTGCCAGCAGGATGGGACTGTTCACAGATACGCAGTATTTT. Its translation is CASRMGLFTDTQYF.